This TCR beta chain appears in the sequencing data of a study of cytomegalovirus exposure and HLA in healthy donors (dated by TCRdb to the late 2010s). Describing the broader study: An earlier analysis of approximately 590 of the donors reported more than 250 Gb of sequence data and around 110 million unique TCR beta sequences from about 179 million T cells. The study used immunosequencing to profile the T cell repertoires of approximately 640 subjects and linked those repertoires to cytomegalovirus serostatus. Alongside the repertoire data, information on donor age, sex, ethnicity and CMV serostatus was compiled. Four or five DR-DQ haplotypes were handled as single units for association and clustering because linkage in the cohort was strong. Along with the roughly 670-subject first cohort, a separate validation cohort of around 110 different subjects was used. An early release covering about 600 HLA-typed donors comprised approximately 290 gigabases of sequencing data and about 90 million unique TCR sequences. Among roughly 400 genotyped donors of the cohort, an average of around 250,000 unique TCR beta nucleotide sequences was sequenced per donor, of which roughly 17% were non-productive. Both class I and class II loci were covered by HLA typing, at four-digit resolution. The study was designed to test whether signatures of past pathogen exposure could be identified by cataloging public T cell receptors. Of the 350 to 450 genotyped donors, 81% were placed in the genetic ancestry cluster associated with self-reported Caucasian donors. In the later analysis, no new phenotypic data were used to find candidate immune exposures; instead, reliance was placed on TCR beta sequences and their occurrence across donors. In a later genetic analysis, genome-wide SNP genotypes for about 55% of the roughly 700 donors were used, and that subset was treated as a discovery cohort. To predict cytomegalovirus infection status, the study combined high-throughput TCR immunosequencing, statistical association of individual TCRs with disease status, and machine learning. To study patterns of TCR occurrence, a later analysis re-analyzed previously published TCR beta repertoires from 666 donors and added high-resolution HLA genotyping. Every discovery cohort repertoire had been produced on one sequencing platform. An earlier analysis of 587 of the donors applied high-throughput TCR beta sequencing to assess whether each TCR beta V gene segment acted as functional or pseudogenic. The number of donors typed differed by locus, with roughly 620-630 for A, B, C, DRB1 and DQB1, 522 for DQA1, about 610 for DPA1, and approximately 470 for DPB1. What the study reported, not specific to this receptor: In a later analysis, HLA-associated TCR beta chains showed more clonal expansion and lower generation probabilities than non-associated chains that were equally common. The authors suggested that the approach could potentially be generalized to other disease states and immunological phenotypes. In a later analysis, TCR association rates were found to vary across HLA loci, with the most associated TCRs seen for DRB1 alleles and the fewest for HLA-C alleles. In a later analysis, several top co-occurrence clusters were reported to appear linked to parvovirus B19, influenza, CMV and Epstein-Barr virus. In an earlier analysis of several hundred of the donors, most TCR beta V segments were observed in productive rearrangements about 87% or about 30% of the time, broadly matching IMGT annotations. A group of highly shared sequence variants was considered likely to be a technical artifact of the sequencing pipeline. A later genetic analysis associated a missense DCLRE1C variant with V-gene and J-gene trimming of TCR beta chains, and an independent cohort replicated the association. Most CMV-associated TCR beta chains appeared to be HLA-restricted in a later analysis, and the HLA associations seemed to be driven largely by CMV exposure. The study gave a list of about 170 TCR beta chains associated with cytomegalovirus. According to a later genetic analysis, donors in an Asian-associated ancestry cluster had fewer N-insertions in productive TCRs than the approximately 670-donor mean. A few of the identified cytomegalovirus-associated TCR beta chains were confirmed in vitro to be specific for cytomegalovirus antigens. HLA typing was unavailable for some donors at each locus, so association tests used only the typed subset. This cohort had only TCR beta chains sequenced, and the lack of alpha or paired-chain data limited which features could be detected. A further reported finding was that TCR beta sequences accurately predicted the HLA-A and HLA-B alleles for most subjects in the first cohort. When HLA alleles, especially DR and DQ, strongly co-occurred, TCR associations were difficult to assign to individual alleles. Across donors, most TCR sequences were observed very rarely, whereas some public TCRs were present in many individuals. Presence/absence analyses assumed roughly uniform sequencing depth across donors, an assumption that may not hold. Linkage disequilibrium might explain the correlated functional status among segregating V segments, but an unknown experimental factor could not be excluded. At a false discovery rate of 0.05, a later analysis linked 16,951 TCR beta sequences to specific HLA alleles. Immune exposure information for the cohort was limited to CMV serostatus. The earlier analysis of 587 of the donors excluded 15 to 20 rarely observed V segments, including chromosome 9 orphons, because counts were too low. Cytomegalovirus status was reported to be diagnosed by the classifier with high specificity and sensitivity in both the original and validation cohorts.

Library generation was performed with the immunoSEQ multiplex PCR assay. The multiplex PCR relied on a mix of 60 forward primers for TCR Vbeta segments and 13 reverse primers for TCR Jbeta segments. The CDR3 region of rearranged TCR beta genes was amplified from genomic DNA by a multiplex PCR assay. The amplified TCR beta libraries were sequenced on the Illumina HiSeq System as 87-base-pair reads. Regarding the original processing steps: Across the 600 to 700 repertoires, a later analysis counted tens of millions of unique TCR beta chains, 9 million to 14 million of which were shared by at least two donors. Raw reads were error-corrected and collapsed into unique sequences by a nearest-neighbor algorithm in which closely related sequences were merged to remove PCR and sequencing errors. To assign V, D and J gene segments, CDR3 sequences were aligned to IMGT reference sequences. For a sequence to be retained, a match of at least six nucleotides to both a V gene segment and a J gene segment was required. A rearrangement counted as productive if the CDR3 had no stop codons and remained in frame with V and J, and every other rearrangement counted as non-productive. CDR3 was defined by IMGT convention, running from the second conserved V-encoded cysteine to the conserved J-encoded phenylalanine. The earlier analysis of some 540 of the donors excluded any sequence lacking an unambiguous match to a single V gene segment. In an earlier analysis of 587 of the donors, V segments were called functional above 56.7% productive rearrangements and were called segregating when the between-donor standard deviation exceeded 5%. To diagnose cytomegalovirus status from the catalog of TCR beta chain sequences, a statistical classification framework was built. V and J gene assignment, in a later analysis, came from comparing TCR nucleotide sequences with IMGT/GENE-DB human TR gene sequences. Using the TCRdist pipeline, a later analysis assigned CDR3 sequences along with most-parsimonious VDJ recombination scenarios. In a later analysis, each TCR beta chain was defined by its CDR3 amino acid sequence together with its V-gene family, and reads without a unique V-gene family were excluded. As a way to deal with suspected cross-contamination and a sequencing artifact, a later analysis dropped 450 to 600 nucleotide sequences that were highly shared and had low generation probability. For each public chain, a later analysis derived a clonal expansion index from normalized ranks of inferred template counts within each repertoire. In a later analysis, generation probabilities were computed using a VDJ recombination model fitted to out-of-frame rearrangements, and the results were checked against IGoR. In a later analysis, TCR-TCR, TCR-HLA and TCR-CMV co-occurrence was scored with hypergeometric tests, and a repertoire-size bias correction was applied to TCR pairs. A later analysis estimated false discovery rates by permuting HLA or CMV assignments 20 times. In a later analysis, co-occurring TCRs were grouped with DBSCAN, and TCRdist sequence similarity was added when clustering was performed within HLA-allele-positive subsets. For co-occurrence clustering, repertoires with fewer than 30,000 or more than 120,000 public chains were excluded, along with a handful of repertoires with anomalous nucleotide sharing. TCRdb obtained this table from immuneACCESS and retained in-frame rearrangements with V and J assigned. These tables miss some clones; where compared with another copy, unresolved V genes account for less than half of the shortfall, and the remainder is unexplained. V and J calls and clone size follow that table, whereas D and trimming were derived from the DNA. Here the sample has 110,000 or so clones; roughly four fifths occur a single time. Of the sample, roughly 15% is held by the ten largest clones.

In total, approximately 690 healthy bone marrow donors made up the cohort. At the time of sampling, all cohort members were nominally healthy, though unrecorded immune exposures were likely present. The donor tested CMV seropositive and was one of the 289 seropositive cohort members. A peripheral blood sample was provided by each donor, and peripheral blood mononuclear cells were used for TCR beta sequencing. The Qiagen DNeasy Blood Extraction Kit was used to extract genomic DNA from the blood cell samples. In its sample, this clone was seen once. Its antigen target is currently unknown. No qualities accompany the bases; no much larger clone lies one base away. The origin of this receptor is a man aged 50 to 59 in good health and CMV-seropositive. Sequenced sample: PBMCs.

Read as DNA, the sequence is TGTGCCAGCAGCTTAGAAGGGACTAGCACAGATACGCAGTATTTT. Its protein reads: CASSLEGTSTDTQYF. The chain is made from TRBV11-2 and TRBJ2-3; TRBD2 might be the D gene, on 6 matching bases. Trimming takes 0 bases from V and 0 bases from J, and the germline ends sit 7 bases apart. In the germline V gene, CDR1 corresponds to SGHAT and CDR2 to FQNNGV. The CDR3 spans 15 residues, from the cysteine through the phenylalanine. Only the CDR3 DNA stays, 45 bases, in frame from base 1. The full variable domain, with segments outside the CDR3 supplied by the reference TRBV11-2 and TRBJ2-3 proteins, appears as EAGVAQSPRYKIIEKRQSVAFWCNPISGHATLYWYQQILGQGPKLLIQFQNNGVVDDSQLPKDRFSAERLKGVDSTLKIQPAKLEDSAVYLCASSLEGTSTDTQYFGPGTRLTVL.